The text below deals with one T cell receptor (beta chain). Sequencing was performed with immunoSEQ multiplex PCR; in TCRdb, only in-frame clones are kept and a portion is missing. This table has 65,000 to 95,000 clones, 91% appearing once. The data are from a study of OX40 agonist ivuxolimab in advanced cancers. This CDR3 is 15 amino acids long. The V and J ends lost 5 bases and 4 bases respectively, with 15 bases between them. Germline lookup yields CDR1 MDHEN and CDR2 SYDVKM. Sequenced here: CD4+ or CD8+ T cells sorted from blood, sampled in a trial of the OX40 agonist ivuxolimab. V and J are TRBV28 and TRBJ1-3; tentatively, D is TRBD1 (5 bases). The source is an adult with an advanced solid tumor such as melanoma, head and neck, liver or kidney cancer. The CDR3 here is CASSPSGFGGNTIYF. CDR3 DNA sequence: TGTGCCAGCAGTCCTTCAGGGTTTGGGGGAAACACCATATATTTT.